A single T cell receptor (beta chain) is shown here with its context. The target antigen is unknown. This CDR3 is 17 amino acids long. The ends lost 1 base at V and 0 bases at J; junction bases unmatched: 2. The V gene's germline CDR1 is LGHNA and CDR2 YSLEER. Measured with immunoSEQ multiplex PCR; TCRdb has only the in-frame clones, and not every one. The table includes about 99,000 clones, approximately 95% detected once. These data originate in a study of OX40 agonist ivuxolimab in advanced cancers. Overall study context: Under the entry rules, prior anti-PD-1, anti-PD-L1 or anti-CTLA-4 therapy was allowed, and approximately 40% had some. The study's findings and limits: Among expanded peripheral T cells, antigen specificity went undetermined. The mean number of expanded clones was higher in CD8+ T cells than in CD4+.

The source was CD4+ or CD8+ T cells sorted from blood, collected in a trial of the OX40 agonist ivuxolimab. The chain joins TRBV4-3 to TRBJ2-2; 10 bases line up with TRBD2. The sequence was collected from an adult with an advanced solid tumor such as melanoma, head and neck, liver or kidney cancer. CDR3 bases: TGCGCCAGCAGCCAAGGAACTAGCGGGGCGAACACCGGGGAGCTGTTTTTT. Translation: CASSQGTSGANTGELFF.